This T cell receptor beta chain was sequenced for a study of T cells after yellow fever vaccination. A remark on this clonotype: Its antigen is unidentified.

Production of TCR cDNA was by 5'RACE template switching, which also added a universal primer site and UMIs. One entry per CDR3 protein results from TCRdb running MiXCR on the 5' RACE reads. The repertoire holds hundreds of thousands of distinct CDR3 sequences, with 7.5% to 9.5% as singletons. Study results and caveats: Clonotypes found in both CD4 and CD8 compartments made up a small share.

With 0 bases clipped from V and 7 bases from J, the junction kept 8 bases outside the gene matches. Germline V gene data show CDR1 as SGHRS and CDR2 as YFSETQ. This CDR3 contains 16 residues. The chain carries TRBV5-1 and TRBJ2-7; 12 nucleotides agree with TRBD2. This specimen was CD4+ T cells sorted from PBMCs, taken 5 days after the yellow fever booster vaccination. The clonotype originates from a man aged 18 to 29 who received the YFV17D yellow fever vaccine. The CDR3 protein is CASSLGTSGGTQEQYF. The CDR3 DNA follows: TGCGCCAGCAGCTTGGGTACTAGCGGGGGGACTCAAGAGCAGTACTTC.